In its sample, the clone carrying this T cell receptor beta chain was seen a few times. Its antigen is unknown. The data are from a study of regulatory T cells in long-lasting Graves disease. General study results and limits: Whereas 966 public clonotypes were shared by new patients, persistent patients shared more, at 2,500 to 3,000.

The CDR3 runs 14 residues. Germline-derived CDR1 and CDR2 are SGHNT and YYREEE (reference sequence). V shed 4 bases and J shed 8 bases, with 18 bases lying between them. As for time point: newly diagnosed GD, antithyroid drugs for less than 3 months. Generation of the TCR library employed RNA extracted from PBMCs. CDR3 regions were amplified by Arm-PCR using iRepertoire HTBI primers to build TCR beta libraries. TCRdb independently ran MiXCR on the multiplex PCR reads; one entry per CDR3 protein. The sample gives roughly 610,000 distinct CDR3 sequences, about 16% of which show up once; approximately 12% is in the top ten. These sequences were also reported in another study, on T cells in Graves' hyperthyroidism and ophthalmopathy.

Source: peripheral blood mononuclear cells (PBMCs), taken at new diagnosis, from a patient treated with antithyroid drugs. The J gene is TRBJ1-2, the V gene TRBV5-4; perhaps TRBD1 as D (5 bases). The source is a young man with Graves disease. The CDR3 loop reads CASSEPGTDFGYTF. The CDR3 DNA follows: TGTGCCAGCAGCGAACCCGGGACGGACTTCGGCTACACCTTC. The full variable domain, completed using reference TRBV5-4 and TRBJ1-2, is ETGVTQSPTHLIKTRGQQVTLRCSSQSGHNTVSWYQQALGQGPQFIFQYYREEENGRGNFPPRFSGLQFPNYSSELNVNALELDDSALYLCASSEPGTDFGYTFGSGTRLTVV.